This T cell receptor beta chain appears in the sequencing data of a study of T cell repertoires in cytomegalovirus infection. The wider study: Public TCR beta signatures indicated both CMV infection and matching HLA type.

V dropped 6 bases and J dropped 8 bases, with 8 bases sitting between them. The length of the CDR3 is 11 residues. Germline CDR1 and CDR2: SNHLY and FYNNEI. This clonotype was counted at least ten times. Its antigen is still unknown. A single record per CDR3 protein comes from TCRdb applying MiXCR to the reads. The sample includes approximately 250,000 distinct CDR3 sequences, 9.1% of them seen just once. Study-wide results and limits: Cumulative public TCR beta family frequency identified CMV carriers with the relevant HLA. HLA-C-restricted CMV clonotypes gave the most frequent clonotype in two of eight donors.

The sequence derives from a human donor in good health (CMV status not recorded). Some clones in this sample may be carry-over from other donors' samples. The sequenced material came from PBMCs. The chain couples TRBV2 to TRBJ2-1, with a possible D match to TRBD2 (5 bases). The DNA for the CDR3 is TGTGCCAGCAGAAGGACTGATGAGCAGTTCTTC. This translates into CASRRTDEQFF.